Listed below are T cell receptor beta chains from one sample, sequenced in a study of blood T cells in healthy people across ages. TCRdb re-called the 5' RACE reads through MiXCR, storing one row per CDR3 protein. Here the sample spans 1.5 million to 2 million distinct CDR3 sequences, about 31% being singletons. The sample comprised blood. The source of these receptors is a woman aged 25 to 39 in good health. Both conserved end residues are part of each CDR3. The D gene is left open where the match is weak. Clone sizes are given selectively: once, few, many, or a class where the clone is expanded.

TRBJ2-5 | . | TRBV20-1 | . | TGCAGTGCACCCCCAGGGGCTGGAGAGACCCAGTACTTC | CSAPPGAGETQYF
TRBJ2-7 | . | TRBV20-1 | few | TGCAGTGCTTTCTCAACCCCAGGGGCAAAGTACTTC | CSAFSTPGAKYF
TRBJ1-2 | . | TRBV20-1 | many | TGCAGTGCTACTTCGACCCAGGGATATGGCTACACCTTC | CSATSTQGYGYTF
TRBJ2-7 | TRBD1 | TRBV20-1 | . | TGCAGTGCTAGGCCGGGACAGGGGACCTACGAGCAGTACTTC | CSARPGQGTYEQYF
TRBJ1-1 | . | TRBV15 | . | TGTGCCACCAGCAGTTCACTCGGGCCCACTGAAGCTTTCTTT | CATSSSLGPTEAFF
TRBJ2-5 | . | TRBV12-3/TRBV12-4 | few | TGTGCCAGCCGTCGGTCGGTGGGAACCAACCAAGAGACCCAGTACTTC | CASRRSVGTNQETQYF
TRBJ2-1 | . | TRBV28 | . | TGTGCCAGTCGCCCGACTAACCCCTTTCAGGAGCAGTTCTTC | CASRPTNPFQEQFF
TRBJ2-5 | . | TRBV13 | few | TGTGCCAGCAGCTTACGACTAGTCGAGGAGACCCAGTACTTC | CASSLRLVEETQYF
TRBJ1-1 | . | TRBV6-1 | . | TGTGCCAGCAGTGAGAGAGGGGGTGAAGCTTTCTTT | CASSERGGEAFF
TRBJ2-6 | . | TRBV7-2 | . | TGTGCCAGCAGCTTTGAAGTTCCGGGAGGGGCCAACGTCCTGACTTTC | CASSFEVPGGANVLTF
TRBJ2-3 | TRBD2 | TRBV7-2 | few | TGTGCCAGCAGTTCCGCGGGGGGGATGACAGATACGCAGTATTTT | CASSSAGGMTDTQYF
TRBJ1-1 | . | TRBV12-3/TRBV12-4 | few | TGTGCCAGCAGGGGAAGGGAGAACACTGAAGCTTTCTTT | CASRGRENTEAFF
TRBJ2-3 | . | TRBV5-1 | . | TGCGCCAGCAGCGGGCAGGACGGCTCAAGCACAGATGCGCAGTATTTT | CASSGQDGSSTDAQYF
TRBJ1-2 | . | TRBV29-1 | many | TGCAGCGTAGGGACCGACTTTAACTATGGCTACACCTTC | CSVGTDFNYGYTF
TRBJ1-2 | TRBD1 | TRBV7-2 | few | TGTGCCAGCAGCCCGGTGGGACAGGGAGTGAACTATGGCTACACCTTC | CASSPVGQGVNYGYTF
TRBJ2-1 | . | TRBV7-8 | . | TGTGCCAGCAGCCGAAAGGGCACCCCGAGCTCCTACAATGAGCAGTTCTTC | CASSRKGTPSSYNEQFF
TRBJ2-7 | . | TRBV2 | . | TGTGCCAGCAGAGTGGAGAGCTCCTACGAGCAGTACTTC | CASRVESSYEQYF
TRBJ2-7 | . | TRBV2 | . | TGTGCCGGCAAGACGGGCCTCCTAGGGTTGGAGTACTTC | CAGKTGLLGLEYF
TRBJ1-5 | . | TRBV20-1 | once | TGCAGTGCTAGTAGTTTAGGAGGATTTCAGCCCCAGCATTTT | CSASSLGGFQPQHF
TRBJ2-3 | . | TRBV12-3/TRBV12-4 | . | TGTGCCAGCAGAGACTGGCGCCGCACAGATACGCAGTATTTT | CASRDWRRTDTQYF
TRBJ2-4 | . | TRBV20-1 | . | TGCAGTGCTGGCCAGGGATACGGGCAGTACTTC | CSAGQGYGQYF
TRBJ2-5 | . | TRBV28 | . | TGTGCCAGCAGTCCAACCGGGACAACACAAGAGACCCAGTACTTC | CASSPTGTTQETQYF
TRBJ2-5 | TRBD1 | TRBV29-1 | . | TGCAGCGGGACAGGTCCGACGATAGAGACCCAGTACTTC | CSGTGPTIETQYF
TRBJ2-3 | TRBD2 | TRBV9 | . | TGTGCCAGCAGCGCAAGCGGGGGGGGAGGCACAGATACGCAGTATTTT | CASSASGGGGTDTQYF
TRBJ2-5 | . | TRBV5-1 | . | TGCGCCAGCAGCTTGACGACGCCGGGAGAGACCCAGTACTTC | CASSLTTPGETQYF
TRBJ2-3 | . | TRBV3-1 | few | TGTGCCAGCAGCCGGATGATAGTTGATACGCAGTATTTT | CASSRMIVDTQYF
TRBJ1-2 | . | TRBV30 | . | TGTGCCTGGAGTCTGGCAGTCTATGGCTACACCTTC | CAWSLAVYGYTF
TRBJ2-1 | TRBD2 | TRBV11-1 | few | TGTGCCAGCAGCTTACTGTATACTAGCGGGGGGGAGAACAATGGGCAGTTCTTC | CASSLLYTSGGENNGQFF